The 22 T cell receptor beta chains below all came from one sample that was sequenced in a study of human T cells and chemical hapten exposure. Time point in this sample: patch test 2, 6 weeks after DPC sensitization. Treatment here: therapeutic diphenylcyclopropenone sensitization with weekly scalp DPC. In TCRdb, the RACE reads were re-called with MiXCR into one record per CDR3 protein. The sample shows around 80,000 distinct CDR3 sequences, 6.6% of them seen only once. This specimen was whole blood, taken in connection with sensitization to the hapten diphenylcyclopropenone (DPC). The receptors stem from a woman in her thirties with alopecia areata. Some clones in this sample may be carry-over from other donors' samples.

There are many counts of this clonotype. V gene TRBV20-1 combines with J gene TRBJ1-6; D remains unclear. This CDR3 has 15 residues. V gave up 0 bases and J gave up 10 bases, with 16 bases separating them. Germline values: CDR1 DFQATT, CDR2 SNEGSKA (reference sequence). The CDR3 spells CSARDGSLITSPLHF. The DNA for the CDR3 is TGCAGTGCTAGAGATGGTTCACTCATCACATCACCCCTCCACTTT.

This clonotype was detected only a few times. This CDR3 reads CASSFRQGPQETQYF. DNA for the CDR3: TGTGCCAGCAGCTTCCGACAGGGCCCGCAAGAGACCCAGTACTTC. The chain joins TRBV5-6 to TRBJ2-5, with TRBD1 matching 7 bases. Germline trimming cut 2 bases from V and 2 bases from J; bases unmatched to any gene: 6. Per the germline V gene, CDR1 is SGHDT and CDR2 is YYEEEE. There are 15 residues in the CDR3.

This clonotype turned up a few times. The V gene is TRBV7-8, the J gene TRBJ1-5; D ambiguous. V was cut by 1 base and J by 2 bases, with 12 bases left in between. The CDR3 is 16 residues long. Germline CDR1 reads SGHVS; CDR2 reads FQNEAQ. DNA of the CDR3: TGTGCCAGCAGCTTAGGGCTAGAACGTGGCAATCAGCCCCAGCATTTT. Translated, it gives CASSLGLERGNQPQHF.

This clonotype was seen at least ten times. The chain uses TRBV12-3 or TRBV12-4 and TRBJ2-1; D is undetermined. This CDR3 spans 14 amino acids. Deletions cut 3 bases from V and 8 bases from J, with 14 bases between. The CDR3 DNA reads TGTGCCAGCAGTTTTCGGGCTAGTGGTTATGAGCAGTTCTTC. It encodes CASSFRASGYEQFF.

Many counts were recorded for this clonotype. The rearrangement uses TRBV27 and TRBJ2-3; TRBD2 agrees at 7 bases. Germline trimming cut 6 bases from V and 1 base from J; bases unmatched to any gene: 1. Germline loops: CDR1 MNHEY, CDR2 SMNVEV (reference sequence). The CDR3 runs to 13 residues. For the CDR3, the DNA is TGTGCCAGCAGCCGGGGGGGCACAGATACGCAGTATTTT. It specifies CASSRGGTDTQYF.

This clonotype was recorded at least ten times. V usage is TRBV10-2 and J usage is TRBJ1-1; D remains unclear. Per germline, CDR1 WSHSY and CDR2 SAAADI. This CDR3 is built from 13 residues. V lost 8 bases and J 1 base, leaving 11 bases between the germline ends. For the CDR3, the DNA is TGCGCCAGCGATGGCGAGAGGAACACTGAAGCTTTCTTT. Protein: CASDGERNTEAFF.

This clonotype was seen repeatedly, ten times or more. This chain connects TRBV29-1 to TRBJ2-7; tentative D call: TRBD2 (7 bases). V gave up 1 base and J gave up 0 bases, with 13 bases separating them. This CDR3 is built from 15 residues. Germline values: CDR1 SQVTM, CDR2 ANQGSEA. The CDR3 nucleotides are TGCAGCGTTGAAGGCAGGGGAGGGGGCTCCTACGAGCAGTACTTC. It yields the protein CSVEGRGGGSYEQYF.

The rearrangement links TRBV12-5 to TRBJ1-3; 9 nucleotides match TRBD1. After removal of 3 bases from V and 0 bases from J, the junction contained 3 bases not matched to a gene. This CDR3 has 16 residues. CDR1 is LGHNT, CDR2 FRNRAP, per germline. CDR3 DNA: TGTGCTAGTGGTTTAGGACAGGGGATCTCTGGAAACACCATATATTTT. Protein sequence: CASGLGQGISGNTIYF.

This clonotype was recorded at least ten times. The rearrangement joins TRBV7-9 to TRBJ1-3, with a possible D match to TRBD1 (5 bases). The germline gives CDR1 SEHNR, CDR2 FQNEAQ (reference sequence). This CDR3 spans 16 amino acids. V lost 0 bases, J lost 4 bases, and 13 bases lay in between. DNA of the CDR3: TGTGCCAGCAGCTTAGCTGCGGGGGTCGACGGAAACACCATATATTTT. Encoded protein: CASSLAAGVDGNTIYF. Complete variable domain (other parts from reference TRBV7-9 and TRBJ1-3): DTGVSQNPRHKITKRGQNVTFRCDPISEHNRLYWYRQTLGQGPEFLTYFQNEAQLEKSRLLSDRFSAERPKGSFSTLEIQRTEQGDSAMYLCASSLAAGVDGNTIYFGEGSWLTVV.

The chain combines TRBV12-3 or TRBV12-4 with TRBJ1-5, with 7 bases fitting TRBD1. Trimming at V came to 4 bases and at J to 5 bases, leaving 8 bases not matched to a gene. This CDR3 is built from 15 residues. Written as DNA, the CDR3 is TGTGCCAGCAGTTCGCCGGGACAGAGACATCAGCCCCAGCATTTT. It translates to CASSSPGQRHQPQHF.

The chain employs TRBV10-3 and TRBJ1-1; 7 nucleotides agree with TRBD1. This CDR3 spans 13 amino acids. CDR1 is ENHRY and CDR2 is SYGVKD in the germline V gene. The V and J ends lost 3 bases and 7 bases, in that order; junction bases with no gene match: 5. The CDR3 reads CAISDNRGVEAFF. The CDR3 DNA follows: TGTGCCATCAGTGATAACAGGGGAGTTGAAGCTTTCTTT.

The CDR3 region has the DNA TGCGCCAGCAGCCAACACAGGCTCAATCAGCCCCAGCATTTT. It translates to CASSQHRLNQPQHF. This chain uses TRBV4-1 with TRBJ1-5; the D gene is possibly TRBD1 (5 bases). V lost 2 bases and J lost 3, with 8 bases in between. The germline gives CDR1 MGHRA, CDR2 YSYEKL. The CDR3 runs to 14 residues.

The chain uses TRBV23-1 and TRBJ2-3; D ambiguous. TRBV23-1 qualifies as an ORF whose function is uncertain. The CDR3 has 12 amino acids. Trimming left V 6 bases short and J 4 bases short, with 8 bases between. The DNA for the CDR3 is TGCGCCAGCAGCGGCGAAGCAGATACGCAGTATTTT. Its translation is CASSGEADTQYF.

This clonotype was seen repeatedly, ten times or more. This chain links TRBV27 with TRBJ1-1, with D hard to call. V shed 0 bases and J shed 0 bases, with 2 bases lying between them. Germline CDR1 is MNHEY and CDR2 is SMNVEV (reference sequence). The CDR3 is 13 residues long. The CDR3 loop is CASSLSMNTEAFF. Written as DNA, the CDR3 is TGTGCCAGCAGTTTATCCATGAACACTGAAGCTTTCTTT.

The rearrangement uses TRBV29-1 and TRBJ2-3; D perhaps matches TRBD1 (6 bases). Germline V lookup: CDR1 SQVTM, CDR2 ANQGSEA. CDR3 length: 14 amino acids. V gave up 5 bases and J gave up 3 bases, with 15 bases separating them. The CDR3 spells CSVRRGGITDTQYF. DNA for the CDR3: TGCAGCGTTCGCAGAGGGGGTATAACAGATACGCAGTATTTT.

The genes are TRBV5-4 and TRBJ2-7; D not certain. CDR1 and CDR2 from the germline V gene are SGHNT and YYREEE (reference sequence). The CDR3 spans 12 residues. With 0 bases removed from V and 6 bases from J, the gap between germline ends came to 7 bases. Here the CDR3 reads CASSLGWIEQYF. In nucleotides, the CDR3 is TGTGCCAGCAGCTTGGGCTGGATCGAGCAGTACTTC.

This sequence joins TRBV30 and TRBJ1-3, with unresolved D. CDR1 GTSNPN and CDR2 SVGIG come from the germline V gene (reference sequence). The CDR3 is made up of 12 amino acids. V lost 4 bases to trimming and J lost 0 bases, with 4 bases between them. CDR3 amino acids: CAWMLSGNTIYF. CDR3 bases: TGTGCCTGGATGCTCTCTGGAAACACCATATATTTT.

The V call is TRBV5-6, the J call TRBJ1-5, with TRBD1 matching 7 bases. Trimming took 4 bases from V and 4 from J; bases not matched to a gene: 2. The CDR3 covers 13 residues. Per germline, CDR1 SGHDT and CDR2 YYEEEE. The CDR3 DNA reads TGTGCCAGCAGCACGACAGGGAATCAGCCCCAGCATTTT. The encoded protein is CASSTTGNQPQHF.

This clonotype was counted a few times. This chain links TRBV29-1 with TRBJ2-3, with a possible D match to TRBD2 (5 bases). CDR3 length: 14 residues. The ends were cut back, 2 bases at V and 4 bases at J, with 13 bases in the middle. Germline lookup yields CDR1 SQVTM and CDR2 ANQGSEA. This chain's CDR3 is CSVEKGVGADTQYF. CDR3 sequence (DNA): TGCAGCGTTGAAAAGGGAGTCGGTGCAGATACGCAGTATTTT.

The sample holds a few counts of this clonotype. The chain links TRBV18 to TRBJ1-4; D is ambiguous. The CDR3 sequence is 17 residues long. Germline V gene lookup returns CDR1 KGHSH and CDR2 LQKENI. With 2 bases removed from V and 4 bases from J, the gap between germline ends came to 17 bases. DNA of the CDR3: TGTGCCAGCTCACCATTTCCGACAACCAGGATTAATGAAAAACTGTTTTTT. It specifies CASSPFPTTRINEKLFF.

This clonotype was recorded many times. V and J are TRBV4-2 and TRBJ2-2; 7 nucleotides agree with TRBD2. The CDR3 length is 17 residues. Germline V gene sequence: CDR1 LGHNA, CDR2 YNFKEQ. Trimming at V came to 1 base and at J to 2 bases, leaving 7 bases not matched to a gene. CDR3 protein: CASSQGLGLVNTGELFF. The CDR3 DNA is TGTGCCAGCAGCCAAGGCCTCGGACTAGTAAACACCGGGGAGCTGTTTTTT.

This chain uses TRBV10-3 with TRBJ2-3; 11 nucleotides agree with TRBD2. V trimming: 6 bases; J trimming: 4 bases; junction bases outside the gene matches: 12. This CDR3 comprises 17 residues. CDR1 ENHRY and CDR2 SYGVKD come from the germline V gene. In DNA form, the CDR3 reads TGTGCCATCAGCCCGACCTTTAGCGGGGGGGCCTCAGATACGCAGTATTTT. Its protein is CAISPTFSGGASDTQYF.